This T cell receptor beta chain was identified during a study of human T cells and chemical hapten exposure. Overall study: Patients got weekly scalp diphenylcyclopropenone doses over the roughly 22-week study. Overall study results and limits: A positive correlation with patch test score was found for PT1 expanded TCR counts. Controls formed significantly fewer large CDR3 similarity clusters than expanded TCRs did.

The time point: patch test 3, about 24 weeks after DPC sensitization. Sample treatment: therapeutic diphenylcyclopropenone sensitization with weekly scalp DPC. The CDR3 is made up of 16 amino acids. V was trimmed by 4 bases and J by 0 bases, leaving 10 bases between them. The germline V gene has CDR1 LGHDT and CDR2 YNNKEL (reference sequence). Individual cDNA molecules (in the library) carried attached unique molecular identifiers. Using its own MiXCR run on the RACE reads, TCRdb lists one record per CDR3 protein. This sample has 82,000 or so distinct CDR3 sequences; 10% to 15% occur once, and the top ten carry approximately 5.2%. As concerns this clonotype: Antigen specificity is unknown.

The source is a woman in her forties or fifties with alopecia areata. Some clones in this sample may be carry-over from other donors' samples. The chain uses TRBV3-1 and TRBJ2-6; D is possibly TRBD1 (6 bases). This specimen consisted of whole blood, obtained in connection with sensitization to the hapten diphenylcyclopropenone (DPC). In nucleotides, the CDR3 is TGTGCCAGCAGCCGGGACATTAGCTCTGGGGCCAACGTCCTGACTTTC. Its translation: CASSRDISSGANVLTF. Complete variable domain (other parts from reference TRBV3-1 and TRBJ2-6): DTAVSQTPKYLVTQMGNDKSIKCEQNLGHDTMYWYKQDSKKFLKIMFSYNNKELIINETVPNRFSPKSPDKAHLNLHINSLELGDSAVYFCASSRDISSGANVLTFGAGSRLTVL.